These 28 T cell receptor beta chains came from one sample sequenced in a study of T-cell memory formation after mild COVID-19. From the 5' RACE reads, TCRdb called clonotypes with MiXCR, one entry per CDR3 protein. The sample has around 450,000 distinct CDR3 sequences; 20% to 30% are singletons. Material for sequencing was PBMCs or a T cell subset sorted from them (not recorded which). These receptor sequences come from an adult woman who had mild COVID-19 (a few samples of this study predate the infection). Cell type and time point are not known.

The chain has TRBV4-1 and TRBJ1-5; D uncertain. Germline V lookup: CDR1 MGHRA, CDR2 YSYEKL. This CDR3 region has 16 residues. The germline V and J ends were trimmed by 0 bases and 0 bases, with 9 bases remaining between them. Written as DNA, the CDR3 is TGCGCCAGCAGCCAAGAGGCACGGAATAGCAATCAGCCCCAGCATTTT. This translates into CASSQEARNSNQPQHF.

This clonotype has only a few counts. The chain joins TRBV20-1 to TRBJ1-6; 7 nucleotides match TRBD1. Germline loops: CDR1 DFQATT, CDR2 SNEGSKA (reference sequence). The CDR3 length is 13 residues. Trimming took 3 bases from V and 6 from J; bases not matched to a gene: 2. The CDR3 spells CSAREGANSPLHF. The CDR3, as DNA: TGCAGTGCTAGGGAGGGGGCTAATTCACCCCTCCACTTT.

This clonotype was observed a few times. The V call is TRBV12-3 or TRBV12-4, the J call TRBJ2-5; perhaps TRBD2 as D (6 bases). Trimming removed 3 bases from V and 1 base from J, with 6 bases in between. The CDR3 length is 13 residues. The CDR3: CASSFGGQETQYF. As DNA, the CDR3 is TGTGCCAGCAGTTTCGGGGGCCAAGAGACCCAGTACTTC.

This chain connects TRBV5-1 to TRBJ2-1; 11 bases are a match to TRBD1. The ends lost 2 bases at V and 6 bases at J; junction bases unmatched: 4. Per the germline V gene, CDR1 is SGHRS and CDR2 is YFSETQ. The CDR3 is 15 residues long. CDR3 nucleotides: TGCGCCAGCAGCTTTGGGACAGGGGGGATCAATGAGCAGTTCTTC. Residues: CASSFGTGGINEQFF. Variable domain in full (rest from reference TRBV5-1 and TRBJ2-1): KAGVTQTPRYLIKTRGQQVTLSCSPISGHRSVSWYQQTPGQGLQFLFEYFSETQRNKGNFPGRFSGRQFSNSRSEMNVSTLELGDSALYLCASSFGTGGINEQFFGPGTRLTVL.

V and J are TRBV5-5 and TRBJ2-7; D ambiguous. The germline V gene encodes CDR1 SGHKS and CDR2 YYEKEE (reference sequence). The CDR3 loop spans 15 amino acids. The V end lost 0 bases, the J end lost 2 bases, and 12 bases lay between the germline ends. The CDR3 DNA follows: TGTGCCAGCAGCTTGGGATTCGACGGCACCTACGAGCAGTACTTC. This gives the protein CASSLGFDGTYEQYF.

The chain couples TRBV20-1 to TRBJ1-1; 10 positions agree with TRBD1. The CDR3 is 14 amino acids. Germline V gene data show CDR1 as DFQATT and CDR2 as SNEGSKA (reference sequence). The V and J ends lost 6 bases and 5 bases, in that order; junction bases with no gene match: 9. In nucleotides, the CDR3 is TGCAGTGCAAACCGACAGGGGGCAGGGACTGAAGCTTTCTTT. Protein: CSANRQGAGTEAFF.

The chain employs TRBV4-1 and TRBJ2-7; no clear D gene. The CDR3 spans 14 residues. Germline V gene data show CDR1 as MGHRA and CDR2 as YSYEKL. Trimming shortened V by 2 bases and J by 1 base, and 9 bases separated the two germline ends. For the CDR3, the DNA is TGCGCCAGCAGCCAAAGAATGGGGTCCTACGAGCAGTACTTC. Translated: CASSQRMGSYEQYF.

The V call is TRBV7-6, the J call TRBJ2-4; 9 nucleotides align to TRBD1. With V trimmed by 1 base and J by 6 bases, 1 base remained unmatched. Per the germline V gene, CDR1 is SGHVS and CDR2 is FNYEAQ. The CDR3 length is 14 residues. The CDR3 reads CASSLEGQGNIQYF. DNA for the CDR3: TGTGCCAGCAGCTTAGAGGGACAGGGAAACATTCAGTACTTC.

This chain uses TRBV15 with TRBJ1-5, with 9 bases identical to TRBD1. This CDR3 region has 15 residues. Losses at the gene ends were 0 bases for V and 5 bases for J; bases not matched to a gene: 2. Looked up from germline, CDR1 is LNHNV and CDR2 is YYDKDF (reference sequence). CDR3 region: CATSREGQGDQPQHF. The CDR3 DNA follows: TGTGCCACCAGCAGAGAGGGACAGGGCGATCAGCCCCAGCATTTT.

This clonotype was seen more than once but under ten times. This rearrangement joins TRBV9 to TRBJ1-2, with D perhaps matching TRBD1 (6 bases). The V gene lost 0 bases and the J gene lost 8 bases, with 23 bases spanning the gap. CDR1 and CDR2 from the germline V gene are SGDLS and YYNGEE. The CDR3 covers 17 residues. CDR3 in amino acids: CASSVDPTTGVYGGYTF. As DNA, the CDR3 is TGTGCCAGCAGCGTAGACCCCACGACAGGCGTATACGGAGGCTACACCTTC.

This clonotype was detected a few times. The V call is TRBV20-1, the J call TRBJ2-7; TRBD1 agrees at 7 bases. The CDR3 is 15 amino acids. Germline CDR1 and CDR2: DFQATT and SNEGSKA (reference sequence). V gave up 0 bases and J gave up 2 bases; unmatched junction bases: 7. CDR3 sequence reads: CSARDRWTGTYEQYF. CDR3 coding DNA: TGCAGTGCTAGAGACCGGTGGACAGGCACCTACGAGCAGTACTTC.

J is TRBJ1-1 and V is TRBV15; D unclear. The V end lost 8 bases, the J end lost 2 bases, and 15 bases lay between the germline ends. CDR3 length: 14 residues. Germline CDR1 is LNHNV and CDR2 is YYDKDF (reference sequence). The chain's CDR3 is CATRESRANTEAFF. Written as DNA, the CDR3 is TGTGCCACCCGAGAATCCCGGGCCAACACTGAAGCTTTCTTT.

In nucleotides, the CDR3 is TGTGCCATCAGCCTTACAGGGTCCAATCAGCCCCAGCATTTT. It is translated as CAISLTGSNQPQHF. The V and J genes are TRBV10-3 and TRBJ1-5; tentative D call: TRBD1 (6 bases). CDR1 and CDR2 from the germline V gene are ENHRY and SYGVKD. The CDR3 is 14 amino acids. V was shortened by 6 bases and J by 3 bases, with 12 bases between the two germline ends.

The chain uses TRBV5-1 and TRBJ2-7, with a tentative D call TRBD2 (6 bases). V was trimmed by 4 bases and J by 0 bases, leaving 14 bases between them. CDR1 is SGHRS and CDR2 is YFSETQ in the germline V gene. This CDR3 has 15 amino acids. The CDR3 DNA reads TGCGCCAGCAGCAACCGGGACTCTCACTCCTACGAGCAGTACTTC. Residues: CASSNRDSHSYEQYF.

This clonotype was seen a handful of times. This chain joins TRBV7-9 and TRBJ2-7; the D gene is possibly TRBD1 (5 bases). CDR1 and CDR2 from the germline V gene are SEHNR and FQNEAQ (reference sequence). The V end was cut by 6 bases, the J end by 3 bases, with 18 bases between. This CDR3 has 15 amino acids. This chain's CDR3 is CASRLTDRKDYEQYF. In nucleotides, the CDR3 is TGTGCCAGCAGGTTAACTGACAGAAAGGACTACGAGCAGTACTTC.

The sample holds a few counts of this clonotype. The chain couples TRBV20-1 to TRBJ1-2; the D gene is possibly TRBD1 (6 bases). The V gene's germline CDR1 is DFQATT and CDR2 SNEGSKA (reference sequence). The CDR3 runs 14 residues. V lost 6 bases and J 4 bases, leaving 18 bases between the germline ends. The CDR3 bases are TGCAGTGCCACCGGACAGATCAGGGCCTATGGCTACACCTTC. Protein: CSATGQIRAYGYTF.

This clonotype was detected a few times. This chain joins TRBV30 and TRBJ1-4; tentative D call: TRBD1 (6 bases). This CDR3 is 15 amino acids long. V lost 0 bases to trimming and J lost 5 bases, with 13 bases between them. CDR1 is GTSNPN, CDR2 SVGIG, per germline (reference sequence). The CDR3 sequence: CAWSVGQPGNEKLFF. The CDR3 bases are TGTGCCTGGAGTGTAGGACAGCCGGGAAATGAAAAACTGTTTTTT.

The rearrangement joins TRBV20-1 to TRBJ1-1; 7 nucleotides match TRBD1. V lost 1 base, J lost 4 bases, and 6 bases stayed unmatched. This CDR3 region has 14 residues. Per the germline V gene, CDR1 is DFQATT and CDR2 is SNEGSKA (reference sequence). The CDR3 sequence is CSARARQGITEAFF. The CDR3 nucleotides are TGCAGTGCTAGAGCACGACAGGGCATCACTGAAGCTTTCTTT.

This clonotype was picked up a small number of times. The chain links TRBV7-2 to TRBJ2-2; D possibly corresponds to TRBD2 (6 bases). The CDR3 is made up of 14 amino acids. Deletions cut 1 base from V and 6 bases from J, with 9 bases between. Germline CDR1 reads SGHTA; CDR2 reads FQGNSA. CDR3 nucleotides: TGTGCCAGCAGCTTAGAAGGAGGGGCCGGGGAGCTGTTTTTT. Translated, it gives CASSLEGGAGELFF.

This chain joins TRBV9 and TRBJ1-2; no clear D. The CDR3 covers 15 residues. Deletions cut 3 bases from V and 2 bases from J, with 14 bases between. Looked up from germline, CDR1 is SGDLS and CDR2 is YYNGEE. CDR3 nucleotide sequence: TGTGCCAGCAGCGGTTCGGACGGACTCAACTATGGCTACACCTTC. Amino acid sequence: CASSGSDGLNYGYTF.

The chain couples TRBV29-1 to TRBJ1-1; no clear D gene. Trimming took off 0 bases at V and 1 base at J, with 12 bases between the two ends. The CDR3 contains 15 residues. Germline V gene data show CDR1 as SQVTM and CDR2 as ANQGSEA. The CDR3 bases are TGCAGCGTTGAAGACGTGTTCCTCGGGAACACTGAAGCTTTCTTT. It is translated as CSVEDVFLGNTEAFF. Looking up the rest from reference TRBV29-1 and TRBJ1-1 gives the full variable domain: SAVISQKPSRDICQRGTSLTIQCQVDSQVTMMFWYRQQPGQSLTLIATANQGSEATYESGFVIDKFPISRPNLTFSTLTVSNMSPEDSSIYLCSVEDVFLGNTEAFFGQGTRLTVV.

The gene calls are TRBV11-2 and TRBJ2-1; no reliable D call. The V gene lost 3 bases and the J gene lost 5 bases, with 14 bases spanning the gap. In germline, CDR1 is SGHAT, CDR2 FQNNGV. This CDR3 has 15 amino acids. CDR3 coding DNA: TGTGCCAGCAGCTTTGGGCTAGGAAAACACAATGAGCAGTTCTTC. It encodes CASSFGLGKHNEQFF.

In its sample, this clonotype was seen a few times. The chain links TRBV24-1 to TRBJ2-1; D perhaps matches TRBD2 (5 bases). The germline V gene encodes CDR1 KGHDR and CDR2 SFDVKD. The V gene lost 2 bases and the J gene lost 3 bases, with 7 bases spanning the gap. The CDR3 extends over 14 amino acids. CDR3 sequence (DNA): TGTGCCACCAGTGATTACGAGGGCTACAATGAGCAGTTCTTC. Translating it yields CATSDYEGYNEQFF.

This clonotype was counted only a few times. The V and J genes are TRBV7-2 and TRBJ1-2; D is unclear. V lost 2 bases and J lost 6, with 10 bases in between. The CDR3 has 13 amino acids. The germline CDR1 and CDR2 sequences are SGHTA and FQGNSA. The CDR3, as DNA: TGTGCCAGCAGCTTAAGGCAGACCCATGGCTACACCTTC. This sequence encodes CASSLRQTHGYTF.

CDR3 sequence (DNA): TGTGCCAGCAGTAGACAACAGGGGGTAAACACCGGGGAGCTGTTTTTT. The encoded protein is CASSRQQGVNTGELFF. V is TRBV12-3 or TRBV12-4 and J is TRBJ2-2, with 8 bases aligning to TRBD1. The CDR3 covers 16 residues. V dropped 5 bases and J dropped 2; count of bases not matched to a gene: 7.

The chain uses TRBV3-1 and TRBJ2-1; D possibly matches TRBD1 or TRBD2 (6 bases each). The CDR3 has 15 residues. Trimming removed 4 bases from V and 8 bases from J, with 18 bases in between. Germline V gene data show CDR1 as LGHDT and CDR2 as YNNKEL (reference sequence). CDR3 residues: CASSPQGTPGDEQFF. CDR3 DNA sequence: TGTGCCAGCAGCCCCCAGGGGACTCCGGGAGATGAGCAGTTCTTC.

The CDR3 loop reads CASSQGVAGVYEQYF. The CDR3, as DNA: TGCGCCAGCAGCCAAGGGGTAGCGGGAGTTTACGAGCAGTACTTC. The chain combines TRBV4-3 with TRBJ2-7, with 9 bases matching TRBD2. The CDR3 is 15 amino acids. CDR1 is LGHNA, CDR2 YSLEER, per germline. Trimming cost V 1 base and J 4 bases; bases outside gene matches: 5.

The gene calls are TRBV7-6 and TRBJ1-2, with 8 nucleotides matching TRBD1. Germline V CDR1 and CDR2: SGHVS, FNYEAQ. This CDR3 comprises 17 residues. With V trimmed by 4 bases and J by 3 bases, 13 bases remained unmatched. CDR3 bases: TGTGCCAGCAGCTCAAGCCCTCCCTTGACAGGGGACTATGGCTACACCTTC. This gives the protein CASSSSPPLTGDYGYTF.